This TCR beta chain was captured in a study of technical replicates of blood from a few donors. Here immunoSEQ multiplex PCR was the method, and the copy in TCRdb shows in-frame clones only, minus some. The sample yields about 85,000 clones, 85% to 95% seen once. The CDR3 has 15 residues. After removal of 4 bases from V and 3 bases from J, the junction contained 4 bases not matched to a gene. Looked up from germline, CDR1 is SGHAT and CDR2 is FQNNGV. The source of this sequence is a human donor in good health. The sample taken for sequencing was T cells isolated from PBMCs. The chain carries TRBV11-2 and TRBJ2-1; 9 positions match TRBD2. In DNA, the CDR3 is TGTGCCAGCAGCTCGACTAGCGGTAACTACAATGAGCAGTTCTTC. Translating it yields CASSSTSGNYNEQFF.